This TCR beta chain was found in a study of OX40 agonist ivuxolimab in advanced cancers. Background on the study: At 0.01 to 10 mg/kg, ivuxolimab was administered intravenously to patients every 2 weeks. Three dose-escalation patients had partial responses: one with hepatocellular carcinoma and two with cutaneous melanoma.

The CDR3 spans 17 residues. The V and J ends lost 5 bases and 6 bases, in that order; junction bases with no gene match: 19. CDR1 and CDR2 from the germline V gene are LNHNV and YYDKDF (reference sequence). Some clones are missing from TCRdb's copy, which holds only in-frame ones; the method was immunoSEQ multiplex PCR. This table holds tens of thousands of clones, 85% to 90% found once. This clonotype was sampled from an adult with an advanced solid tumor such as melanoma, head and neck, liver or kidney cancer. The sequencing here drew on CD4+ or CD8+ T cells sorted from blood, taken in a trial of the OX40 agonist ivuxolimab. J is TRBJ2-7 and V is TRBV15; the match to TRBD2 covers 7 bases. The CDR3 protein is CATSPGGLAVPIREQYF. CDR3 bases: TGTGCCACCAGCCCCGGGGGGTTGGCAGTCCCTATCCGCGAGCAGTACTTC.